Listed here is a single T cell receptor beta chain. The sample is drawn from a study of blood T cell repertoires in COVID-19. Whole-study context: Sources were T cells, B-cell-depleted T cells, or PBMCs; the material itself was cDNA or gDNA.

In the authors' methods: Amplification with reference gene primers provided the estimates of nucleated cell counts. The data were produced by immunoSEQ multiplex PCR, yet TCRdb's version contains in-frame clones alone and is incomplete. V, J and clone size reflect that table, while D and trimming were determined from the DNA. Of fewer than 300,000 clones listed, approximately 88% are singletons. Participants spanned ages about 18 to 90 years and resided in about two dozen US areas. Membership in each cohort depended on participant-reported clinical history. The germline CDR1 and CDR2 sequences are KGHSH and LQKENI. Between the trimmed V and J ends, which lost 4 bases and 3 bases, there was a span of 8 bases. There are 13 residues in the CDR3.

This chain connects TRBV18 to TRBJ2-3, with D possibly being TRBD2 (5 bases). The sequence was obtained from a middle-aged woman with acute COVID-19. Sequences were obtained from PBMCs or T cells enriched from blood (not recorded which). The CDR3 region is CASSQSGTDTQYF. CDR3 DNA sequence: TGTGCCAGCTCACAATCGGGGACAGATACGCAGTATTTT. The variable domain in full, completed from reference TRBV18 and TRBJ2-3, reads NAGVMQNPRHLVRRRGQEARLRCSPMKGHSHVYWYRQLPEEGLKFMVYLQKENIIDESGMPKERFSAEFPKEGPSILRIQQVVRGDSAAYFCASSQSGTDTQYFGPGTRLTVL.